The entry below gives a single TCR beta chain sequence along with its context. Its antigen is still unknown. These data belong to a study of blood T cells in healthy people across ages. General study points: Considered underestimates were the diversity estimates obtained from one million T cells.

The CDR3 extends over 14 amino acids. The germline gives CDR1 MNHEY, CDR2 SVGAGI. The ends were cut back, 0 bases at V and 4 bases at J, with 9 bases in the middle. Combining a sample-barcoded 5' primer with a J-beta primer mix, a second PCR ran for roughly 6 to 11 cycles. Each single sample gave us at least 3 million CDR3-containing paired-end reads. TCRdb reprocessed the 5' RACE reads via MiXCR and lists one record per CDR3 protein. The table lists about 940,000 distinct CDR3 sequences, 40% to 60% of them singletons. This clonotype was obtained from a man aged 30-40 years in good health. The chain links TRBV6-5 to TRBJ1-2; the D is unclear. Material: blood. The CDR3 DNA reads as TGTGCCAGCAGTTACTCGCAGGAGCGCTATGGCTACACCTTC. Translating gives CASSYSQERYGYTF.